A single sample gave rise to the 17 T cell receptor beta chains below, sequenced in a study of T cells after yellow fever vaccination. TCRdb reprocessed the 5' RACE reads via MiXCR and lists one record per CDR3 protein. The data show 25,000 to 35,000 distinct CDR3 sequences, 3.5% to 5% seen once. Sequenced here: CD8+ T cells sorted from PBMCs, sampled 5 days after the yellow fever booster vaccination. The receptors were gathered from a man between 25 and 39 years old who received the YFV17D yellow fever vaccine.

The sample holds many counts of this clonotype. The chain recombines TRBV29-1 with TRBJ2-3; no firm D call. This CDR3 is 15 amino acids long. Trimming took off 6 bases at V and 0 bases at J, with 16 bases between the two ends. CDR1 is SQVTM and CDR2 is ANQGSEA in the germline V gene. CDR3 in amino acids: CSVQSSPTSTDTQYF. CDR3 nucleotide sequence: TGCAGCGTCCAATCCTCCCCGACTAGCACAGATACGCAGTATTTT.

The J gene is TRBJ1-1, the V gene TRBV4-1, with TRBD1 identical over 10 bases. Germline V gene data show CDR1 as MGHRA and CDR2 as YSYEKL. V shed 4 bases and J 5 bases; nucleotides not matched to a gene: 7. This CDR3 has 15 residues. CDR3 coding DNA: TGCGCCAGCAGCCTCCCTCGGACAGGGGGAACTGAAGCTTTCTTT. As protein: CASSLPRTGGTEAFF.

This clonotype showed up just once. The CDR3 DNA reads as TGTGCCAGCAGCGAGAGCCTCTACAATGAGCAGTTCTTC. Protein: CASSESLYNEQFF. The genes are TRBV7-8 and TRBJ2-1, with unresolved D. CDR1 SGHVS and CDR2 FQNEAQ come from the germline V gene. There are 13 residues in the CDR3. Trimming shortened V by 5 bases and J by 3 bases, and 8 bases separated the two germline ends.

This clonotype was detected ten times or more. The rearrangement links TRBV7-8 to TRBJ2-1; D remains ambiguous. The CDR3 length is 15 residues. Germline V gene sequence: CDR1 SGHVS, CDR2 FQNEAQ. V was shortened by 3 bases and J by 8 bases, with 17 bases between the two germline ends. DNA for the CDR3: TGTGCCAGCAGCTTTGTTGGAGAGGTGCTTGATGAGCAGTTCTTC. This encodes CASSFVGEVLDEQFF. Combining the CDR3 with reference TRBV7-8 and TRBJ2-1 gives the whole variable domain GAGVSQSPRYKVAKRGQDVALRCDPISGHVSLFWYQQALGQGPEFLTYFQNEAQLDKSGLPSDRFFAERPEGSVSTLKIQRTQQEDSAVYLCASSFVGEVLDEQFFGPGTRLTVL.

This clonotype was seen repeatedly, ten times or more. This chain joins TRBV25-1 and TRBJ2-1, with 14 nucleotides matching TRBD2. The V gene end was trimmed by 3 bases and the J gene end by 8 bases; junction bases not matched to a gene: 9. The CDR3 runs to 17 residues. Per germline, CDR1 MGHDK and CDR2 SYGVNS. The CDR3 sequence is CASSEGEGLAGAYEQFF. The CDR3 DNA follows: TGTGCCAGCAGTGAGGGGGAGGGACTAGCGGGAGCCTATGAGCAGTTCTTC.

This clonotype was seen at least ten times. The chain joins TRBV12-3 or TRBV12-4 to TRBJ2-1, with D possibly being TRBD2 (6 bases). Deletions cut 4 bases from V and 3 bases from J, with 13 bases between. The CDR3 length is 15 residues. Here the CDR3 reads CASSSTGLDYNEQFF. The CDR3 nucleotides read TGTGCCAGCAGTTCCACGGGACTCGACTACAATGAGCAGTTCTTC.

This clonotype has at least ten counts. This rearrangement joins TRBV29-1 to TRBJ2-7, with TRBD1 matching over 8 bases. CDR1 SQVTM and CDR2 ANQGSEA come from the germline V gene. The V segment lost 0 bases and the J segment 4 bases; nucleotides outside the gene matches: 5. CDR3 length: 14 residues. DNA for the CDR3: TGCAGCGTTGAAGAGGGACAGGTCCCTTACGAGCAGTACTTC. Its protein is CSVEEGQVPYEQYF.

This clonotype is judged medium-sized. The chain recombines TRBV15 with TRBJ2-5; 7 bases align to TRBD1. The CDR3 totals 15 residues. V shed 0 bases, J shed 5 bases, and the junction held 6 bases outside the gene matches. Germline V lookup: CDR1 LNHNV, CDR2 YYDKDF (reference sequence). The CDR3 DNA follows: TGTGCCACCAGCAGAGATGCGGAGACAGGGGAGACCCAGTACTTC. This codes for CATSRDAETGETQYF.

This clonotype was detected ten times or more. The V and J genes are TRBV28 and TRBJ1-2; 11 bases map to TRBD1. V lost 5 bases and J lost 7; bases outside the gene matches: 6. CDR1 and CDR2 (germline): MDHEN, SYDVKM. The CDR3 is 14 residues long. CDR3 residues: CASSLDRGRGGYTF. CDR3 bases: TGTGCCAGCAGTCTGGACAGGGGGCGCGGTGGCTACACCTTC.

This clonotype was recorded at least ten times. The chain combines TRBV5-1 with TRBJ1-2; tentatively, D is TRBD1 (5 bases). Trimming stripped 0 bases from V and 7 bases from J, with 16 bases between. Looked up from germline, CDR1 is SGHRS and CDR2 is YFSETQ. This CDR3 has 15 residues. CDR3 sequence (DNA): TGCGCCAGCAGCTTGGCAGGGCTTCATGTTCGTGGCTACACCTTC. It specifies CASSLAGLHVRGYTF.

This clonotype was detected many times. The chain joins TRBV10-2 to TRBJ2-7; 9 nucleotides agree with TRBD2. The germline gives CDR1 WSHSY, CDR2 SAAADI. The CDR3 consists of 17 residues. Trimming took 0 bases from V and 1 from J; bases not matched to a gene: 7. The CDR3 loop reads CASSESPWTSESYEQYF. As DNA, the CDR3 is TGCGCCAGCAGTGAGTCTCCTTGGACTAGCGAGTCCTACGAGCAGTACTTC.

This clonotype was seen many times. Written as DNA, the CDR3 is TGTGCCACCACCCAGGTGGGCGGGAGCTCCTACGAGCAGTACTTC. Its protein is CATTQVGGSSYEQYF. This chain connects TRBV15 to TRBJ2-7, with 7 bases identical to TRBD2. The germline V gene encodes CDR1 LNHNV and CDR2 YYDKDF (reference sequence). The CDR3 spans 15 residues. Trimming took 7 bases from V and 0 from J; bases not matched to a gene: 9.

This clonotype was seen ten or more times. The chain couples TRBV7-2 to TRBJ2-7; no clear D gene. The CDR3 runs 13 residues. Germline V CDR1 and CDR2: SGHTA, FQGNSA. Trimming left V 6 bases short and J 3 bases short, with 12 bases between. The CDR3 reads CASRPPDGYEQYF. The CDR3 DNA is TGTGCCAGCAGACCCCCGGACGGCTACGAGCAGTACTTC. Full variable domain (missing parts from reference TRBV7-2 and TRBJ2-7): GAGVSQSPSNKVTEKGKDVELRCDPISGHTALYWYRQSLGQGLEFLIYFQGNSAPDKSGLPSDRFSAERTGGSVSTLTIQRTQQEDSAVYLCASRPPDGYEQYFGPGTRLTVT.

This clonotype was seen many times. The chain has TRBV3-1 and TRBJ2-1, with TRBD2 identical over 7 bases. The V segment lost 5 bases and the J segment 2 bases; nucleotides outside the gene matches: 9. Germline assignment: CDR1 LGHDT and CDR2 YNNKEL (reference sequence). This CDR3 has 16 amino acids. The chain's CDR3 is CASSSYGGSPYNEQFF. As DNA, the CDR3 is TGTGCCAGCAGCTCTTACGGCGGGAGCCCCTACAATGAGCAGTTCTTC.

On this clonotype itself: This could be a read error, since a much larger clone is one nucleotide away. The V gene is TRBV5-1, the J gene TRBJ2-7; D is undetermined. V was clipped by 2 bases and J by 6 bases, with 18 bases between them. This CDR3 has 15 residues. CDR1 is SGHRS, CDR2 YFSETQ, per germline. The CDR3 coding sequence is TGCGCCAGCAGCTTCACGGTCTCCCCATGGGGCGAGCAGTACTTC. Translation: CASSFTVSPWGEQYF.

At least ten counts were recorded for this clonotype. CDR3 amino acids: CASSPGPPNEQFF. CDR3 in DNA: TGTGCCAGCAGCCCGGGACCGCCAAATGAGCAGTTCTTC. V is TRBV27 and J is TRBJ2-1, with D perhaps given as TRBD1 or TRBD2 (5 bases each). The CDR3 runs to 13 residues. CDR1 MNHEY and CDR2 SMNVEV come from the germline V gene (reference sequence). V gave up 6 bases and J gave up 7 bases, with 13 bases separating them.

There are many counts of this clonotype. This chain connects TRBV5-1 to TRBJ2-3; 9 positions match TRBD2. The CDR3 runs 16 residues. Germline values: CDR1 SGHRS, CDR2 YFSETQ. With V trimmed by 5 bases and J by 4 bases, 11 bases remained unmatched. The CDR3 DNA sequence: TGCGCCAGCAGTCCCATAGCGGGAGCTTCCCCAGATACGCAGTATTTT. This sequence encodes CASSPIAGASPDTQYF.